The clone carrying this T cell receptor (beta chain) was detected only a few times. The antigen remains undetermined. The data were taken from a study of T-cell reconstitution after alpha-beta-depleted transplantation in children. Unique molecular identifiers were built into the TCRbeta library. Each CDR3 protein gets one entry after TCRdb re-called the PCR reads with MiXCR. The top ten clones hold about 14% of a sample with 600,000 or so distinct CDR3 sequences, 20% to 25% of them seen once. General study points: At the one-year point after transplant, T-cell counts and TCRbeta diversity were found to come mostly from T cells that had been newly produced.

This specimen consisted of PBMCs, mostly from graft donor cells, obtained 360 days after TCRalphabeta/CD19-depleted stem cell transplant. The sequence was obtained from a boy less than two years old who had a stem cell transplant for acute myeloid leukemia, so the T cells may come from the graft donor.

This CDR3 is CASSPPVTSDTQYF. The CDR3, as DNA: TGTGCCAGCAGCCCTCCCGTGACGAGCGATACGCAGTATTTT. The rearrangement links TRBV7-9 to TRBJ2-3, with D unresolved. The CDR3 totals 14 residues. CDR1 SEHNR and CDR2 FQNEAQ come from the germline V gene (reference sequence). Trimming took off 5 bases at V and 6 bases at J, with 15 bases between the two ends.